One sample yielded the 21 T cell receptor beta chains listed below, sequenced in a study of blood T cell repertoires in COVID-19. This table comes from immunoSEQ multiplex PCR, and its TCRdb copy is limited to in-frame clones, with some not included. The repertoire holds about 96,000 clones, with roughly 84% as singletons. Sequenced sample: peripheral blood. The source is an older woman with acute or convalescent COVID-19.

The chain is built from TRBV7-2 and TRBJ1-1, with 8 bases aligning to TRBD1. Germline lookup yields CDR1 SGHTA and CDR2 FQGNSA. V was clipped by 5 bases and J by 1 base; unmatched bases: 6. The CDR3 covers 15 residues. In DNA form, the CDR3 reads TGTGCCAGCAGCGCCGGAGGGACAGGGAACACTGAAGCTTTCTTT. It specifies CASSAGGTGNTEAFF.

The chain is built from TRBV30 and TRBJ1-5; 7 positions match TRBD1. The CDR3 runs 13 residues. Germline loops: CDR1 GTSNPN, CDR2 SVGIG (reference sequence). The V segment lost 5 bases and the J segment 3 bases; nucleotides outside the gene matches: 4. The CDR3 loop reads CAWRQGPNQPQHF. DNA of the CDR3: TGTGCCTGGCGACAGGGCCCCAATCAGCCCCAGCATTTT.

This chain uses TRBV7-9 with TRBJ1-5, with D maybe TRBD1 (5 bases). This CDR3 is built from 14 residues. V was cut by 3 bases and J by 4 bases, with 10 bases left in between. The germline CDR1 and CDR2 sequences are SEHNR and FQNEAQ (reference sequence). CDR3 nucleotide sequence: TGTGCCAGCAGCTTGGGGCAGTATAATCAGCCCCAGCATTTT. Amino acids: CASSLGQYNQPQHF.

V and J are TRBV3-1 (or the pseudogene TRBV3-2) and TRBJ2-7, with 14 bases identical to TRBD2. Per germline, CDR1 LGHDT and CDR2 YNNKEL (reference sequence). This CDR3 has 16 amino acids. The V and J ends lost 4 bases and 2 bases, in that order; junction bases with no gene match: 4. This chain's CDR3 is CASSPGLAGEPYEQYF. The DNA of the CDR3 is TGTGCCAGCAGCCCGGGACTAGCGGGGGAACCCTACGAGCAGTACTTC.

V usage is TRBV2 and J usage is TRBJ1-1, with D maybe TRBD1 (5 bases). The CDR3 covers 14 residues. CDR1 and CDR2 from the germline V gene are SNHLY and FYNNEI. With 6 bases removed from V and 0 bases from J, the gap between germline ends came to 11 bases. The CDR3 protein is CASRNGGLNTEAFF. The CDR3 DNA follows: TGTGCCAGCAGAAACGGGGGATTGAACACTGAAGCTTTCTTT.

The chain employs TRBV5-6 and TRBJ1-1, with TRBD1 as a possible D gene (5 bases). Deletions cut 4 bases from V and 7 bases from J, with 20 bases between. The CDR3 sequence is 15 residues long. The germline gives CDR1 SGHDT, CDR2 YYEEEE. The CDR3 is CASSPSLVKGVEAFF. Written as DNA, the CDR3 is TGTGCCAGCAGCCCTTCTCTTGTCAAAGGGGTTGAAGCTTTCTTT.

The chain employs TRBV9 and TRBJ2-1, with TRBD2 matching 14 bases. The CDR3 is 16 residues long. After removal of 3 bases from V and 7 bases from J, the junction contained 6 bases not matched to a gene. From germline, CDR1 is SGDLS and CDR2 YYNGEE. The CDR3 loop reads CASSARLAGGLNEQFF. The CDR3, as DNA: TGTGCCAGCAGCGCCAGACTAGCGGGGGGGCTTAATGAGCAGTTCTTC.

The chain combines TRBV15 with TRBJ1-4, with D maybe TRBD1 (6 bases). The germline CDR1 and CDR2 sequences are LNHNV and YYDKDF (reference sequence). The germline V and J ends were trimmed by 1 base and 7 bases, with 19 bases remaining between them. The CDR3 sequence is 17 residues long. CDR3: CATSRAPGQSVGEKLFF. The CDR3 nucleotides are TGTGCCACCAGCAGAGCCCCTGGACAGTCCGTTGGTGAAAAACTGTTTTTT.

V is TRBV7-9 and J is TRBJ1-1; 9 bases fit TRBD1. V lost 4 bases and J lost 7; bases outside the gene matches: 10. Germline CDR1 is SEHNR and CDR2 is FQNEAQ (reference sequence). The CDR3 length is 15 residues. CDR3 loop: CASSSTGTGWGEAFF. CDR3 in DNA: TGTGCCAGCAGCTCCACCGGGACAGGGTGGGGTGAAGCTTTCTTT.

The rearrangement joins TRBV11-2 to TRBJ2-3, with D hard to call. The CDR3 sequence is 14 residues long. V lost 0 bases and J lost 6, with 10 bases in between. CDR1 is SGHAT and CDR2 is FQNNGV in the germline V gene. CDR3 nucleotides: TGTGCCAGCAGCTTAGAGGTAGCCGGGGATACGCAGTATTTT. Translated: CASSLEVAGDTQYF.

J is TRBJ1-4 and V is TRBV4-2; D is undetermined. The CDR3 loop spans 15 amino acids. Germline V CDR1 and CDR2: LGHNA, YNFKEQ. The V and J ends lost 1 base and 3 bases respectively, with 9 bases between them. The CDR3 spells CASSQVIGANEKLFF. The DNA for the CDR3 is TGTGCCAGCAGCCAAGTTATCGGGGCTAATGAAAAACTGTTTTTT.

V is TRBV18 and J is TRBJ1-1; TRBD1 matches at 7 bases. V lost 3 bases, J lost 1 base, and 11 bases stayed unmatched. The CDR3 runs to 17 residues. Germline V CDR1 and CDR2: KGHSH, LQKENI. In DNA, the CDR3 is TGTGCCAGCTCACCCTCCAGGGGGGTCCGGAAGAACACTGAAGCTTTCTTT. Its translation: CASSPSRGVRKNTEAFF.

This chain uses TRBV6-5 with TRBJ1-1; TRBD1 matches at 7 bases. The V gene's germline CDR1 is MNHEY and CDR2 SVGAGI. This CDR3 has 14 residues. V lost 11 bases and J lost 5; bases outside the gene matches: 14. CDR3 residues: CAAGGDREGTEAFF. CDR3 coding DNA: TGTGCCGCGGGGGGTGACAGGGAAGGGACTGAAGCTTTCTTT.

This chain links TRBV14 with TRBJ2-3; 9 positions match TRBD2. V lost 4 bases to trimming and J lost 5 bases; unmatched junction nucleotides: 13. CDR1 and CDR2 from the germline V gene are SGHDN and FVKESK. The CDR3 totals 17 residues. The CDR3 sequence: CASSPLIEAGGIDTQYF. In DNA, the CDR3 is TGTGCCAGCAGCCCTCTTATCGAGGCGGGGGGGATAGATACGCAGTATTTT.

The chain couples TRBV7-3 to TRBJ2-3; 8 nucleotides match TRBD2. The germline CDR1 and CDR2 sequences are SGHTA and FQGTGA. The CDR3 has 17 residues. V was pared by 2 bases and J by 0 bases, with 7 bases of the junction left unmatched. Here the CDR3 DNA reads TGTGCCAGCAGCTTAGGTCTGGGCGGGGGGAGCACAGATACGCAGTATTTT. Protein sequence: CASSLGLGGGSTDTQYF.

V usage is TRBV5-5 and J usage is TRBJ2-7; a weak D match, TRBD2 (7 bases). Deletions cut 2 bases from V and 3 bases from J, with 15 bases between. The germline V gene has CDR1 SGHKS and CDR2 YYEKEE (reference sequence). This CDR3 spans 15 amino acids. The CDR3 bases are TGTGCCAGCAGCTTAGGCGGGGGCATATTCTACGAGCAGTACTTC. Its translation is CASSLGGGIFYEQYF.

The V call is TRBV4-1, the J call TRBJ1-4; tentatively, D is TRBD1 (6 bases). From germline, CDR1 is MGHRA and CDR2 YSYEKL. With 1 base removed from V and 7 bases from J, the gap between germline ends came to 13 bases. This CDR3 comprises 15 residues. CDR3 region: CASSQGQVVGEKLFF. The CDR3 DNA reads TGCGCCAGCAGCCAAGGACAGGTAGTTGGTGAAAAACTGTTTTTT.

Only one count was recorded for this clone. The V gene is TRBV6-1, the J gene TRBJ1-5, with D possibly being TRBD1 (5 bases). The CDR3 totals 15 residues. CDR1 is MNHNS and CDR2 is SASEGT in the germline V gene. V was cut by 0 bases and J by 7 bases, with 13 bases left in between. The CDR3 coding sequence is TGTGCCAGCAGTGAAGCGGGGGGTGTGCGGCAGCCCCAGCATTTT. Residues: CASSEAGGVRQPQHF.

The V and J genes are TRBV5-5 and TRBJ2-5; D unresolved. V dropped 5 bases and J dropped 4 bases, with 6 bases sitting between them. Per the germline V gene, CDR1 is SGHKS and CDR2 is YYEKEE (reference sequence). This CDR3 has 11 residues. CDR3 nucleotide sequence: TGTGCCAGCAGTTCGCGAGAGACCCAGTACTTC. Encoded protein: CASSSRETQYF.

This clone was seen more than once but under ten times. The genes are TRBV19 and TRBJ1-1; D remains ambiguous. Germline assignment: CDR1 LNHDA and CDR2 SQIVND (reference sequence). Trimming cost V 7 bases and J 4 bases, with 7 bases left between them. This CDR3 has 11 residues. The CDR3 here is CASKRGTEAFF. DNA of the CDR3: TGTGCCAGTAAACGCGGCACTGAAGCTTTCTTT.

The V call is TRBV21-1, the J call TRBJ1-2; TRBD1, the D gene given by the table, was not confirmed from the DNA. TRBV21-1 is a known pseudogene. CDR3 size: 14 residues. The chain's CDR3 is CASRTRGSIYGYTF. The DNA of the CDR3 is TGTGCCAGCAGAACCAGGGGCAGTATCTATGGCTACACCTTC.